These 27 T cell receptor beta chains originate from one sample sequenced in a study of cytomegalovirus exposure and HLA in healthy donors. In the PCR, 60 Vbeta and 13 Jbeta primers were used. Method: immunoSEQ multiplex PCR; TCRdb's copy keeps in-frame clones and lacks some. The sample holds about 200,000 clones, 70% to 85% seen once. Sequencing was performed on PBMCs. These receptor sequences come from a boy aged 2 to 10 in good health and CMV-seronegative.

The chain is built from TRBV9 and TRBJ1-3; D is perhaps TRBD1 (6 bases). Germline lookup yields CDR1 SGDLS and CDR2 YYNGEE. This CDR3 has 16 amino acids. Between the trimmed V and J ends, which lost 4 bases and 0 bases, there was a span of 14 bases. The CDR3 protein is CASSMDTGYSGNTIYF. In nucleotides, the CDR3 is TGTGCCAGCAGCATGGACACAGGGTACTCTGGAAACACCATATATTTT.

This clone was observed once. In DNA form, the CDR3 reads TGTGCCAGCAGCTTAGGGACTGAAGAGACCCAGTACTTC. Translated, it gives CASSLGTEETQYF. The chain uses TRBV7-9 and TRBJ2-5, with D perhaps matching TRBD2 (5 bases). The V end lost 1 base, the J end lost 3 bases, and 6 bases lay between the germline ends. Germline V gives CDR1 SEHNR, CDR2 FQNEAQ (reference sequence). This CDR3 is built from 13 residues.

This rearrangement joins TRBV4-3 to TRBJ2-7; D is possibly TRBD1 (6 bases). The CDR3 spans 16 residues. The germline CDR1 and CDR2 sequences are LGHNA and YSLEER. V was pared by 0 bases and J by 6 bases, with 18 bases between. CDR3 in DNA: TGCGCCAGCAGCCAAGAAGGAATAACAGGGTCCGGCGAGCAGTACTTC. As protein: CASSQEGITGSGEQYF.

The chain joins TRBV7-2 to TRBJ2-2, with TRBD1 matching 9 bases. CDR1 SGHTA and CDR2 FQGNSA come from the germline V gene. V was clipped by 5 bases and J by 5 bases; unmatched bases: 15. There are 18 residues in the CDR3. CDR3 nucleotide sequence: TGTGCCAGCAGCCTTGGGGGGCCGGGACAGGGTGGGACCGGGGAGCTGTTTTTT. It encodes CASSLGGPGQGGTGELFF. The entire variable domain, with the rest obtained from reference TRBV7-2 and TRBJ2-2, is as follows: GAGVSQSPSNKVTEKGKDVELRCDPISGHTALYWYRQSLGQGLEFLIYFQGNSAPDKSGLPSDRFSAERTGGSVSTLTIQRTQQEDSAVYLCASSLGGPGQGGTGELFFGEGSRLTVL.

The chain recombines TRBV29-1 with TRBJ2-7; a weak D match, TRBD2 (7 bases). Trimming shortened V by 8 bases and J by 4 bases, and 18 bases separated the two germline ends. This CDR3 has 13 residues. Germline V gene lookup returns CDR1 SQVTM and CDR2 ANQGSEA. This CDR3 is CSPVGGTPYEQYF. The DNA for the CDR3 is TGCAGCCCTGTCGGGGGGACACCGTACGAGCAGTACTTC.

The CDR3, as DNA: TGCGCCAGCAGCCCCCGGGGGACAGTCAATTCACCCCTCCACTTT. This encodes CASSPRGTVNSPLHF. V gene TRBV4-1 combines with J gene TRBJ1-6; 7 bases line up with TRBD1. Losses at the gene ends were 4 bases for V and 7 bases for J; bases not matched to a gene: 7. CDR1 is MGHRA, CDR2 YSYEKL, per germline. This CDR3 is built from 15 residues.

The chain employs TRBV7-3 and TRBJ1-3; no reliable D call. The germline V gene encodes CDR1 SGHTA and CDR2 FQGTGA. This CDR3 contains 13 residues. The V end was cut by 5 bases, the J end by 1 base, with 6 bases between. The CDR3 nucleotides read TGTGCCAGCAGCCTCGGGTCTGGAAACACCATATATTTT. Its protein product is CASSLGSGNTIYF.

The chain recombines TRBV19 with TRBJ2-5; 8 bases fit TRBD1. V lost 5 bases and J lost 4; bases outside the gene matches: 9. Germline V gives CDR1 LNHDA, CDR2 SQIVND (reference sequence). CDR3 size: 15 residues. CDR3 sequence: CASSSRTGPGETQYF. The CDR3 nucleotides read TGTGCCAGTAGTTCCCGGACAGGGCCTGGAGAGACCCAGTACTTC.

This clone was seen just once. The chain joins TRBV2 to TRBJ1-1, with TRBD1 identical over 8 bases. The ends lost 8 bases at V and 11 bases at J; junction bases unmatched: 13. This CDR3 is built from 13 residues. Germline lookup yields CDR1 SNHLY and CDR2 FYNNEI. The CDR3 is CASRSQGAGRAFF. The CDR3 DNA reads as TGTGCCAGCCGGAGCCAGGGGGCCGGCAGGGCTTTCTTT. The full variable domain, with the rest looked up from reference TRBV2 and TRBJ1-1, is EPEVTQTPSHQVTQMGQEVILRCVPISNHLYFYWYRQILGQKVEFLVSFYNNEISEKSEIFDDQFSVERPDGSNFTLKIRSTKLEDSAMYFCASRSQGAGRAFFGQGTRLTVV.

The table lists this clone with a few counts. V gene TRBV4-2 combines with J gene TRBJ2-3; 7 nucleotides align to TRBD2. V gave up 1 base and J gave up 0 bases; unmatched junction bases: 7. CDR1 is LGHNA and CDR2 is YNFKEQ in the germline V gene. The CDR3 totals 17 residues. The CDR3 DNA is TGTGCCAGCAGCCAAGGTTCGACTAGCTCTAGCACAGATACGCAGTATTTT. It specifies CASSQGSTSSSTDTQYF.

This chain joins TRBV5-1 and TRBJ1-3; the D is unclear. The CDR3 length is 15 residues. Trimming cost V 5 bases and J 0 bases, with 12 bases left between them. Germline V gene lookup returns CDR1 SGHRS and CDR2 YFSETQ. This CDR3 reads CASSFIGGSGNTIYF. In DNA form, the CDR3 reads TGCGCCAGCAGTTTCATTGGAGGCTCTGGAAACACCATATATTTT.

This clone was counted a single time. The genes are TRBV5-1 and TRBJ1-1; 7 nucleotides align to TRBD1. V dropped 0 bases and J dropped 10; count of bases not matched to a gene: 9. Germline CDR1 SGHRS, CDR2 YFSETQ. The length of the CDR3 is 14 residues. CDR3 region: CASSLDRGWSAAFF. CDR3 bases: TGCGCCAGCAGCTTGGACAGGGGCTGGTCGGCAGCTTTCTTT.

This chain links TRBV7-2 with TRBJ1-2, with 7 bases lining up with TRBD1. Trimming cost V 5 bases and J 4 bases; bases outside gene matches: 7. The germline gives CDR1 SGHTA, CDR2 FQGNSA. The CDR3 sequence is 14 residues long. The CDR3 spells CASSTSGGSYGYTF. CDR3 DNA sequence: TGTGCCAGCAGCACCTCAGGGGGTAGCTATGGCTACACCTTC.

The rearrangement links TRBV9 to TRBJ2-2; D is perhaps TRBD2 (6 bases). CDR1 and CDR2 from the germline V gene are SGDLS and YYNGEE. Trimming took 3 bases from V and 4 from J, leaving 10 bases between them. This CDR3 is built from 14 residues. CDR3: CASSAGVSTGELFF. The CDR3 nucleotides read TGTGCCAGCAGCGCGGGGGTGTCCACCGGGGAGCTGTTTTTT. Together with reference TRBV9 and TRBJ2-2, the CDR3 gives the full variable domain: DSGVTQTPKHLITATGQRVTLRCSPRSGDLSVYWYQQSLDQGLQFLIQYYNGEERAKGNILERFSAQQFPDLHSELNLSSLELGDSALYFCASSAGVSTGELFFGEGSRLTVL.

J is TRBJ2-2 and V is TRBV4-1; TRBD2 matches at 8 bases. The CDR3 spans 16 residues. J was trimmed by 4 bases and V by 3 bases; bases with no gene match: 7. The germline CDR1 and CDR2 sequences are MGHRA and YSYEKL. CDR3 sequence: CASSQAPGGTTGELFF. The CDR3 DNA reads as TGCGCCAGCAGCCAGGCCCCGGGGGGGACCACCGGGGAGCTGTTTTTT.

The genes are TRBV2 and TRBJ2-7; 13 nucleotides line up with TRBD2. This CDR3 spans 14 amino acids. V lost 6 bases to trimming and J lost 2 bases; unmatched junction nucleotides: 1. Germline V gene sequence: CDR1 SNHLY, CDR2 FYNNEI. The CDR3 here is CASRGTSGAYEQYF. The CDR3 nucleotides read TGTGCCAGCAGAGGGACTAGCGGGGCCTACGAGCAGTACTTC. The entire variable domain, with the rest obtained from reference TRBV2 and TRBJ2-7, is as follows: EPEVTQTPSHQVTQMGQEVILRCVPISNHLYFYWYRQILGQKVEFLVSFYNNEISEKSEIFDDQFSVERPDGSNFTLKIRSTKLEDSAMYFCASRGTSGAYEQYFGPGTRLTVT.

The rearrangement joins TRBV7-6 to TRBJ2-1; D may be TRBD1 (6 bases). CDR3 length equals 17 residues. Trimming removed 4 bases at V and 8 bases at J, with 24 bases between. Germline V gene data show CDR1 as SGHVS and CDR2 as FNYEAQ. In nucleotides, the CDR3 is TGTGCCAGCAGCTCTACTTACTCGCTCCAGGGGTGGGATGAGCAGTTCTTC. Its protein product is CASSSTYSLQGWDEQFF.

The CDR3 sequence is CSVGVTGVNEKLFF. The CDR3 DNA reads as TGCAGCGTTGGAGTGACAGGAGTTAATGAAAAACTGTTTTTT. The chain combines TRBV29-1 with TRBJ1-4; D may be TRBD1 (6 bases). Trimming shortened V by 4 bases and J by 4 bases, and 13 bases separated the two germline ends. This CDR3 comprises 14 residues. Germline loops: CDR1 SQVTM, CDR2 ANQGSEA. The entire variable domain, with the rest obtained from reference TRBV29-1 and TRBJ1-4, is as follows: SAVISQKPSRDICQRGTSLTIQCQVDSQVTMMFWYRQQPGQSLTLIATANQGSEATYESGFVIDKFPISRPNLTFSTLTVSNMSPEDSSIYLCSVGVTGVNEKLFFGSGTQLSVL.

The CDR3 DNA sequence: TGTGCCAGCAGCTTAGCGCCGGGACTAGCGGGGAACAATGAGCAGTTCTTC. This sequence encodes CASSLAPGLAGNNEQFF. The V call is TRBV7-2, the J call TRBJ2-1; 13 bases line up with TRBD2. This CDR3 contains 17 residues. The trim removed 0 bases at V and 5 bases at J, leaving 4 bases unmatched. Germline assignment: CDR1 SGHTA and CDR2 FQGNSA.

A few counts support this clone. The chain couples TRBV7-2 to TRBJ1-2; 9 bases are a match to TRBD1. After removal of 7 bases from V and 6 bases from J, the junction contained 6 bases not matched to a gene. The CDR3 is made up of 13 amino acids. From germline, CDR1 is SGHTA and CDR2 FQGNSA. In nucleotides, the CDR3 is TGTGCCAGCAACAACAGGGGGCTACATGGCTACACCTTC. Translated, it gives CASNNRGLHGYTF. The full variable domain, rest sourced from reference TRBV7-2 and TRBJ1-2, is GAGVSQSPSNKVTEKGKDVELRCDPISGHTALYWYRQSLGQGLEFLIYFQGNSAPDKSGLPSDRFSAERTGGSVSTLTIQRTQQEDSAVYLCASNNRGLHGYTFGSGTRLTVV.

This chain's CDR3 is CASSEWEGQGSDGYTF. The CDR3 DNA is TGTGCCAGCAGCGAATGGGAGGGACAGGGATCCGATGGCTACACCTTC. V and J are TRBV28 and TRBJ1-2; TRBD1 agrees at 9 bases. V dropped 6 bases and J dropped 6; count of bases not matched to a gene: 14. The CDR3 extends over 16 amino acids. CDR1 and CDR2 (germline): MDHEN, SYDVKM.

This clone was recorded once. J is TRBJ1-6 and V is TRBV11-2; D possibly corresponds to TRBD1 (6 bases). V was clipped by 6 bases and J by 5 bases, with 14 bases between them. The CDR3 sequence is 15 residues long. Germline CDR1 reads SGHAT; CDR2 reads FQNNGV. The CDR3 DNA reads TGTGCCAGCAGGACCGGGGGGCCGAATAATTCACCCCTCCACTTT. Translated, it gives CASRTGGPNNSPLHF.

The gene calls are TRBV19 and TRBJ2-5; the D gene is possibly TRBD1 (6 bases). The tail of the sequence fits TRBJ2-7 better, so the J call may be wrong. CDR1 and CDR2 from the germline V gene are LNHDA and SQIVND (reference sequence). The CDR3 has 15 amino acids. The CDR3 protein is CASSRATGPAYEQYF. CDR3 sequence (DNA): TGTGCCAGTAGCCGGGCGACAGGCCCGGCCTACGAGCAGTACTTC.

This sequence joins TRBV6-5 and TRBJ1-4; D is unresolved. V shed 0 bases and J shed 5 bases, with 10 bases lying between them. There are 15 residues in the CDR3. Germline V lookup: CDR1 MNHEY, CDR2 SVGAGI. The CDR3 nucleotides read TGTGCCAGCAGTTACTCGTCCAGGCTCAATGAAAAACTGTTTTTT. Translation: CASSYSSRLNEKLFF.

This sequence joins TRBV2 and TRBJ1-6; D might be TRBD1 (5 bases). V shed 11 bases and J shed 2 bases, with 22 bases lying between them. There are 17 residues in the CDR3. Looked up from germline, CDR1 is SNHLY and CDR2 is FYNNEI. CDR3 protein: CAASSWYRQTYNSPLHF. The CDR3 nucleotides are TGTGCCGCCAGCAGTTGGTATCGACAGACCTATAATTCACCCCTCCACTTT.

This chain joins TRBV5-4 and TRBJ1-1; 9 bases match TRBD1. Germline CDR1 SGHNT, CDR2 YYREEE (reference sequence). This CDR3 has 12 residues. V was pared by 2 bases and J by 8 bases, with 1 base of the junction left unmatched. CDR3 in DNA: TGTGCCAGCAGCTTAGGACAGGGGGAAGCTTTCTTT. The encoded protein is CASSLGQGEAFF.

This rearrangement joins TRBV18 to TRBJ2-3, with TRBD1 matching over 10 bases. The CDR3 has 16 amino acids. Germline-derived CDR1 and CDR2 are KGHSH and LQKENI. V dropped 5 bases and J dropped 4; count of bases not matched to a gene: 9. The CDR3 DNA reads as TGTGCCAGCTCAAGACAGGGGGCCGTAGTTCCAGATACGCAGTATTTT. Protein sequence: CASSRQGAVVPDTQYF.